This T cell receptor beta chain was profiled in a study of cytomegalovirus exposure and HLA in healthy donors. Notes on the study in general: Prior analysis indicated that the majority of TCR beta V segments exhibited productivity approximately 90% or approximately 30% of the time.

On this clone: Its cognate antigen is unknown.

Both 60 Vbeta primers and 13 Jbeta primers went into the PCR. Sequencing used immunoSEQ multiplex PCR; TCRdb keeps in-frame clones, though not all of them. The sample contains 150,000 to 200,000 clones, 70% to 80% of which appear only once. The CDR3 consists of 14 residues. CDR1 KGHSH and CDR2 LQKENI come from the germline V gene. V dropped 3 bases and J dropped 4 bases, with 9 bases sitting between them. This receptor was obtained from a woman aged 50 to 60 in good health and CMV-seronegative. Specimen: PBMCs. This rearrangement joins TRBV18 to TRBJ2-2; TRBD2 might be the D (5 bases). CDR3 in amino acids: CASSPRGITGELFF. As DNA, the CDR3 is TGTGCCAGCTCACCCCGAGGGATCACCGGGGAGCTGTTTTTT.